The clone carrying this TCR beta chain was detected ten times or more. What it recognizes is unknown. The missing CDR3 end, 3 residues past where the read stops, is filled in from the germline J gene. The sample is drawn from a study of T cell clonality in common variable immunodeficiency. Whole-study findings and limits: What drives increased CVID clonality needs T cell subpopulation sequencing.

Libraries were prepared by immunoSEQ multiplex PCR; TCRdb keeps only in-frame clonotypes and omits some of them. The sample shows more than 55,000 clones, no singletons; the ten largest hold over 1.5%. Each donor provided about 4.5 to 8.5 ml of heparinized whole blood. The CDR3 is made up of 17 amino acids. CDR1 SGHRS and CDR2 YFSETQ come from the germline V gene. The junction had 6 bases not matched to a gene; V was cut back by 0 bases and J by 2 bases. The chain combines TRBV5-1 with TRBJ2-7; 12 positions match TRBD2. The sample was peripheral blood mononuclear cells. This TCR was sampled from a person aged 18 to 70 in good health. This CDR3 is CASSLEPGLAGPYEQYF. The CDR3 bases that were read are TGCGCCAGCAGCTTGGAGCCCGGACTAGCGGGACCCTACGAG.